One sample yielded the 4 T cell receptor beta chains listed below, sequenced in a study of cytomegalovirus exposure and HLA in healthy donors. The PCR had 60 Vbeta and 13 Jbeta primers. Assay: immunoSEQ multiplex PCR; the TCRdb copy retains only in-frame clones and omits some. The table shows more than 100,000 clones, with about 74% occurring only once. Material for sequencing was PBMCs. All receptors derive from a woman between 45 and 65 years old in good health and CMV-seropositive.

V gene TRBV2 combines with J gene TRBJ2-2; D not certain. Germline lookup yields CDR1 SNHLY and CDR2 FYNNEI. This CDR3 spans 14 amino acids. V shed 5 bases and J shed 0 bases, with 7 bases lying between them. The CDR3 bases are TGTGCCAGCAGTTATACAGCGAACACCGGGGAGCTGTTTTTT. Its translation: CASSYTANTGELFF.

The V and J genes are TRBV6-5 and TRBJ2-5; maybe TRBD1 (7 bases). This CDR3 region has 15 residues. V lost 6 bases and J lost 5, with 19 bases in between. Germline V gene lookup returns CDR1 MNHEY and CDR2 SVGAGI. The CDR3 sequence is CASSTDRRAGETQYF. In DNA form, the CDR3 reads TGTGCCAGCAGCACGGACAGGAGGGCGGGGGAGACCCAGTACTTC.

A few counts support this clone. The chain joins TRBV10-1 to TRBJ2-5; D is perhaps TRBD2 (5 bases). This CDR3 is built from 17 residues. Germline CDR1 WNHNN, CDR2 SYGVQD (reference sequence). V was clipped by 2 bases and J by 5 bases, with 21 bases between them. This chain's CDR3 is CASSEGRGYGIWETQYF. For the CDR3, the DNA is TGCGCCAGCAGTGAGGGGCGAGGGTACGGAATCTGGGAGACCCAGTACTTC.

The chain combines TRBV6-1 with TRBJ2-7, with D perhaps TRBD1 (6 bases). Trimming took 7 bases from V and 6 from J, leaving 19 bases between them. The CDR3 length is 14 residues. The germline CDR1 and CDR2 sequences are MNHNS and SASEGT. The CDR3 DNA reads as TGTGCCAGCACCGCAGCAGGGACAACTCGCGAGCAGTACTTC. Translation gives CASTAAGTTREQYF.